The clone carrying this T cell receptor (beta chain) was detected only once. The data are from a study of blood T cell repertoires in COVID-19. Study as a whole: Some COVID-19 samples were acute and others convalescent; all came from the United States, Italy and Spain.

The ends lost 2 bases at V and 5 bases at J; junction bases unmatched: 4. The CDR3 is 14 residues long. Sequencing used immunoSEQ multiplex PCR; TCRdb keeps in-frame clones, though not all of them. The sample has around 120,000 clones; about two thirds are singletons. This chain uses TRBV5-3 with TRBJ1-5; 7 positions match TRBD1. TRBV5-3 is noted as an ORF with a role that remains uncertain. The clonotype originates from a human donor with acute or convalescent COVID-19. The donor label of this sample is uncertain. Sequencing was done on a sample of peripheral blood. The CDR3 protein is CARSFDRVHQPQHF. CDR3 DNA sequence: TGTGCCAGAAGCTTTGACAGGGTTCATCAGCCCCAGCATTTT.